This T cell receptor beta chain was captured by sequencing in a study of regulatory T cells. Overall study results and limits: In CD3G-deficient patients, conventional CD4+ T cells were enriched for hydrophobic CDR3 residues at positions 6 and 7.

V shed 7 bases and J shed 0 bases, with 10 bases lying between them. Per the germline V gene, CDR1 is MNHNS and CDR2 is SASEGT. This CDR3 is built from 15 residues. Autoimmunity was present in every CD3G-deficient patient, worse in two. At testing, patients were 2 to 39 years old, with reduced naive and increased memory T-cell proportions. CD4+ cells were sorted into CD25-high CD127-low regulatory cells and CD25-low CD127-high conventional cells. With regard to this clone: What it binds is unknown.

Primers: 52 TRBV forward and 13 TRBJ reverse. The repertoire was sequenced with immunoSEQ multiplex PCR; TCRdb's copy has only in-frame clones and lacks some. The sample shows tens of thousands of clones, roughly 90% of them seen only once. The V and J genes are TRBV6-1 and TRBJ2-6, with D perhaps TRBD2 (5 bases). The receptor was derived from a child between 10 and 17 years old with CD3G deficiency. Input material: conventional CD4+ T cells sorted from blood. The CDR3 nucleotides are TGTGCCAGCAAAGTAGGGAGCTCTGGGGCCAACGTCCTGACTTTC. Protein product: CASKVGSSGANVLTF.